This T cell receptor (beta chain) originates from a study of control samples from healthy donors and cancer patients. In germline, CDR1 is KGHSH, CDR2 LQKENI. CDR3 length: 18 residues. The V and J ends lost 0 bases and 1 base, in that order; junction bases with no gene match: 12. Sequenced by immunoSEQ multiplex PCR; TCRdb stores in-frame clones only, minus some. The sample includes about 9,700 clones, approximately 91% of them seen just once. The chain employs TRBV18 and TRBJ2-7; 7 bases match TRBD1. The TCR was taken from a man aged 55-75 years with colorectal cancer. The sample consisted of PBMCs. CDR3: CASSPPLTGPTTSYEQYF. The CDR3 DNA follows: TGTGCCAGCTCACCACCGTTGACAGGGCCGACCACTTCCTACGAGCAGTACTTC.